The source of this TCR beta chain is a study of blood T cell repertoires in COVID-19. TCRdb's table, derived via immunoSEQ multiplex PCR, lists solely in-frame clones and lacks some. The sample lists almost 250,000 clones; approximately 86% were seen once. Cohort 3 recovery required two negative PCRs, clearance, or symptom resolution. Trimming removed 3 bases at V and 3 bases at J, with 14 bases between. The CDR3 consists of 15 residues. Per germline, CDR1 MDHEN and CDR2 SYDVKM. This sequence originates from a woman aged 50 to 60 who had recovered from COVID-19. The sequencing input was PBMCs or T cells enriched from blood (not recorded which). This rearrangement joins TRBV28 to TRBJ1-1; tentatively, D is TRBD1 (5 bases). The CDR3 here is CASSFPGRSYTEAFF. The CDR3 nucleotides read TGTGCCAGCAGTTTCCCAGGGAGGAGCTACACTGAAGCTTTCTTT.